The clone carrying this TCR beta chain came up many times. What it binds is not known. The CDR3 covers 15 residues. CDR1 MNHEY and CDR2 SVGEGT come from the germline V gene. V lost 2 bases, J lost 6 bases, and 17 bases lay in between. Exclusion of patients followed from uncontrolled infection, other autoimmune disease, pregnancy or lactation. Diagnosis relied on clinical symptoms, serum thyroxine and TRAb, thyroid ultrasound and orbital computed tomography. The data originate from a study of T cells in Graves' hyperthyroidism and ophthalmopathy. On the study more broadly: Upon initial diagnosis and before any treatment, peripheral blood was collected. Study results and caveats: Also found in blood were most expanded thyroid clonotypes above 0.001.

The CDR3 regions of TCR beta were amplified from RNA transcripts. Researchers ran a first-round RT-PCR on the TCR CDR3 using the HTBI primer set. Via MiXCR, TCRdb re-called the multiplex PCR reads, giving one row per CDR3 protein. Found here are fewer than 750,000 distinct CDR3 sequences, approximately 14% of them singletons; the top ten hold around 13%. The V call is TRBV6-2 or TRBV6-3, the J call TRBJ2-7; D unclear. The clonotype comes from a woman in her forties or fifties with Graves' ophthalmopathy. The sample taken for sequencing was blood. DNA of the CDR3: TGTGCCAGCAGTTACCAGCCCCGGGCCACGGGCGAGCAGTACTTC. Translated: CASSYQPRATGEQYF.